This T cell receptor beta chain came from a study of regulatory T cells in long-lasting Graves disease. This CDR3 comprises 19 residues. V was clipped by 1 base and J by 0 bases, with 20 bases between them. CDR1 and CDR2 from the germline V gene are MGHDK and SYGVNS. Building the TCR beta libraries relied on iRepertoire HTBI primers, and CDR3 regions underwent Arm-PCR. TCRdb processed the multiplex PCR reads anew with MiXCR; each CDR3 protein has one entry. The sample has 440,000 or so distinct CDR3 sequences; about 15% are singletons. Time point: newly diagnosed GD, antithyroid drugs for less than 3 months. The TCR library was made from RNA that had been extracted from PBMCs in TRIzol. Staff drew roughly 10 milliliters of peripheral blood into EDTA tubes. The sample was also linked to a second study, of T cells in Graves' hyperthyroidism and ophthalmopathy. Per that paper: Patients aged 18 to 65 had newly diagnosed hyperthyroidism of under 2 months' duration. When the TCR CDR3 underwent first-round RT-PCR, the HTBI primer set was used.

The TCR was taken from a woman aged 25 to 45 with Graves disease. The source was peripheral blood mononuclear cells (PBMCs), collected at new diagnosis, from a patient treated with antithyroid drugs. The V gene is TRBV25-1, the J gene TRBJ2-3; D unresolved. The CDR3 sequence is CASSEFYEDFFTSTDTQYF. Written as DNA, the CDR3 is TGTGCCAGCAGTGAATTTTATGAGGATTTCTTCACTAGCACAGATACGCAGTATTTT.